The 3 T cell receptor beta chains given below trace back to one sample, sequenced in a study of cytomegalovirus exposure and HLA in healthy donors. PCR used 60 Vbeta primers and 13 Jbeta primers. Clones were sequenced by immunoSEQ multiplex PCR, and TCRdb holds only the in-frame ones, with some missing. The repertoire holds around 130,000 clones, with around three quarters as singletons. Sequences were obtained from PBMCs. All receptors derive from a man aged 35-49 years in good health and CMV-seronegative.

This sequence joins TRBV29-1 and TRBJ2-1; 15 nucleotides agree with TRBD2. Germline V gene sequence: CDR1 SQVTM, CDR2 ANQGSEA. Germline trimming cut 4 bases from V and 8 bases from J; bases unmatched to any gene: 6. CDR3 length equals 15 residues. In DNA, the CDR3 is TGCAGCGTTGGGACTAGCGGGAGGGTGATAGATGAGCAGTTCTTC. It encodes CSVGTSGRVIDEQFF.

The chain employs TRBV6-5 and TRBJ2-7, with 8 bases matching TRBD1. The V gene end was trimmed by 5 bases and the J gene end by 1 base; junction bases not matched to a gene: 7. From germline, CDR1 is MNHEY and CDR2 SVGAGI. This CDR3 spans 15 amino acids. CDR3 sequence reads: CASSQRTGSSYEQYF. CDR3 coding DNA: TGTGCCAGCAGTCAACGGACAGGGTCATCCTACGAGCAGTACTTC.

This chain uses TRBV19 with TRBJ2-1, with 8 bases identical to TRBD1. Germline CDR1 reads LNHDA; CDR2 reads SQIVND (reference sequence). The V segment lost 6 bases and the J segment 7 bases; nucleotides outside the gene matches: 11. CDR3 length equals 15 residues. The CDR3 here is CASSYFQGAVNEQFF. The DNA for the CDR3 is TGTGCCAGTAGCTATTTTCAGGGGGCGGTAAATGAGCAGTTCTTC.